These 25 T cell receptor beta chains share one sample of origin, sequenced in a study of T cell responses to AZD1222 COVID-19 vaccine. Sequenced by immunoSEQ multiplex PCR; TCRdb stores in-frame clones only, minus some. Here the sample spans 100,000 or so clones, around 89% being singletons. The sample in question was peripheral blood, obtained on day 0 of AZD1222 vaccination. The receptors shown here come from an adult in good health.

The chain employs TRBV4-2 and TRBJ2-5; D perhaps matches TRBD2 (6 bases). Germline assignment: CDR1 LGHNA and CDR2 YNFKEQ. V lost 4 bases, J lost 3 bases, and 12 bases lay in between. This CDR3 is 14 amino acids long. The CDR3 reads CASSLWGDKETQYF. Written as DNA, the CDR3 is TGTGCCAGCAGCCTCTGGGGGGATAAAGAGACCCAGTACTTC.

This clone was recorded only once. The chain carries TRBV5-1 and TRBJ1-4, with D unclear. The V end lost 4 bases, the J end lost 6 bases, and 10 bases lay between the germline ends. The CDR3 has 13 residues. CDR1 SGHRS and CDR2 YFSETQ come from the germline V gene. CDR3 DNA sequence: TGCGCCAGCAGCCCCGGGAGTCATGAAAAACTGTTTTTT. It codes for CASSPGSHEKLFF.

The table lists this clone with a count of one. The V and J genes are TRBV28 and TRBJ1-2, with D possibly being TRBD1 (5 bases). The CDR3 sequence is 15 residues long. The germline V gene has CDR1 MDHEN and CDR2 SYDVKM. The V and J ends lost 4 bases and 7 bases respectively, with 19 bases between them. The CDR3 sequence is CASSSPGGGIGGYTF. CDR3 coding DNA: TGTGCCAGCAGTTCCCCTGGTGGGGGAATCGGTGGCTACACCTTC.

The chain uses TRBV6-5 and TRBJ1-2; possibly TRBD1 for D (5 bases). This CDR3 has 14 amino acids. V was pared by 7 bases and J by 6 bases, with 18 bases between. Germline CDR1 MNHEY, CDR2 SVGAGI. The CDR3 nucleotides read TGTGCCAGCAATCTGATCTGGGGGAATGATGGCTACACCTTC. Translation gives CASNLIWGNDGYTF.

This sequence joins TRBV19 and TRBJ2-2; no clear D. Germline assignment: CDR1 LNHDA and CDR2 SQIVND (reference sequence). This CDR3 is 14 amino acids long. Trimming took 8 bases from V and 3 from J, leaving 13 bases between them. CDR3 sequence (DNA): TGTGCCAGTCCTCCCCCGTCGGACACCGGGGAGCTGTTTTTT. Translated, it gives CASPPPSDTGELFF.

This clone came up once. The CDR3 loop is CSVVRQGNEKLFF. The CDR3 nucleotides read TGCAGCGTTGTCCGTCAGGGTAATGAAAAACTGTTTTTT. V is TRBV29-1 and J is TRBJ1-4; a possible D gene is TRBD1 (5 bases). CDR3 length: 13 amino acids. The V end lost 4 bases, the J end lost 4 bases, and 10 bases lay between the germline ends. Germline CDR1 reads SQVTM; CDR2 reads ANQGSEA.

Of note for this clone: Germline and junction disagree at one end, which may indicate a read error. In DNA form, the CDR3 reads TGTGCCAGCAGTCCAGGGCCCTCCAACGAGCAGTACTTC. Its protein product is CASSPGPSNEQYF. The rearrangement joins TRBV6-4 to TRBJ2-7; TRBD1 might be the D (5 bases). The CDR3 consists of 13 residues. Germline loops: CDR1 MRHNA, CDR2 SNTAGT.

The chain couples TRBV2 to TRBJ1-2; no reliable D call. V shed 4 bases and J shed 6 bases, with 6 bases lying between them. Germline values: CDR1 SNHLY, CDR2 FYNNEI. This CDR3 has 11 residues. The CDR3 coding sequence is TGTGCCAGCAGTGCCGGGGATGGCTACACCTTC. Translation: CASSAGDGYTF.

CDR3 in amino acids: CASSTGVGIEAFF. In nucleotides, the CDR3 is TGTGCCAGCAGCACGGGAGTAGGGATTGAAGCTTTCTTT. V gene TRBV21-1 combines with J gene TRBJ1-1. TRBV21-1 counts as a pseudogene. This CDR3 is built from 13 residues.

The chain has TRBV28 and TRBJ1-3, with a possible D match to TRBD1 (6 bases). Germline V gene lookup returns CDR1 MDHEN and CDR2 SYDVKM. The CDR3 loop spans 15 amino acids. V lost 2 bases and J 4 bases, leaving 12 bases between the germline ends. The CDR3 reads CASSLGSQGGNTIYF. The CDR3 DNA reads TGTGCCAGCAGTTTAGGCTCACAGGGCGGAAACACCATATATTTT.

The V gene is TRBV6-2 or TRBV6-3, the J gene TRBJ2-7, with a possible D match to TRBD2 (5 bases). The CDR3 has 12 amino acids. In germline, CDR1 is MNHEY, CDR2 SVGEGT. The V and J ends lost 6 bases and 5 bases respectively, with 11 bases between them. CDR3 protein: CASSLLGNEQYF. CDR3 nucleotide sequence: TGTGCCAGCAGCCTACTCGGGAACGAGCAGTACTTC.

V usage is TRBV5-1 and J usage is TRBJ2-5; D unclear. The CDR3 totals 13 residues. The V end lost 0 bases, the J end lost 1 base, and 4 bases lay between the germline ends. Germline CDR1 is SGHRS and CDR2 is YFSETQ. CDR3 DNA sequence: TGCGCCAGCAGCTTGGGACTCCAAGAGACCCAGTACTTC. Translation: CASSLGLQETQYF.

This clone has more than one count but fewer than ten. The chain is built from TRBV19 and TRBJ2-7; D is unresolved. The germline CDR1 and CDR2 sequences are LNHDA and SQIVND (reference sequence). The CDR3 totals 13 residues. Trimming removed 1 base from V and 7 bases from J, with 11 bases in between. The CDR3 protein is CASSIVKGGEQYF. The CDR3, as DNA: TGTGCCAGTAGTATAGTAAAGGGCGGTGAGCAGTACTTC.

This chain connects TRBV6-5 to TRBJ2-3, with a weak D call TRBD2 (6 bases). The CDR3 is 15 amino acids. Looked up from germline, CDR1 is MNHEY and CDR2 is SVGAGI. V gave up 6 bases and J gave up 6 bases, with 19 bases separating them. The DNA for the CDR3 is TGTGCCAGCAGCCCCTTCGGGAGCGGTGGGGATACGCAGTATTTT. Amino acids: CASSPFGSGGDTQYF.

This chain joins TRBV6-1 and TRBJ2-7, with D maybe TRBD2 (5 bases). Germline loops: CDR1 MNHNS, CDR2 SASEGT. The CDR3 covers 13 residues. Trimming shortened V by 6 bases and J by 3 bases, and 12 bases separated the two germline ends. The chain's CDR3 is CASSGPAVYEQYF. The CDR3 DNA follows: TGTGCCAGCAGCGGCCCAGCGGTCTACGAGCAGTACTTC.

V and J are TRBV28 and TRBJ1-1; no clear D. The length of the CDR3 is 11 residues. Between the trimmed V and J ends, which lost 6 bases and 7 bases, there was a span of 9 bases. CDR1 is MDHEN, CDR2 SYDVKM, per germline. The CDR3 region has the DNA TGTGCCAGCAGCCAGGAGGTTGAAGCTTTCTTT. Its translation is CASSQEVEAFF.

The rearrangement links TRBV9 to TRBJ1-3; tentatively, D is TRBD1 (5 bases). The V end was cut by 0 bases, the J end by 0 bases, with 10 bases between. Germline V lookup: CDR1 SGDLS, CDR2 YYNGEE. This CDR3 contains 16 residues. The CDR3 is CASSVEQASSGNTIYF. Written as DNA, the CDR3 is TGTGCCAGCAGCGTAGAACAGGCCAGCTCTGGAAACACCATATATTTT.

J is TRBJ2-1 and V is TRBV7-2; weak D call: TRBD1 (6 bases). CDR1 SGHTA and CDR2 FQGNSA come from the germline V gene. With 5 bases removed from V and 0 bases from J, the gap between germline ends came to 14 bases. CDR3 size: 16 residues. The CDR3 DNA is TGTGCCAGCAGCCGGACAGACGTGGGCTCCTACAATGAGCAGTTCTTC. This codes for CASSRTDVGSYNEQFF.

This chain connects TRBV28 to TRBJ1-6; possibly TRBD1 for D (6 bases). V lost 7 bases and J 7 bases, leaving 17 bases between the germline ends. Germline V gene data show CDR1 as MDHEN and CDR2 as SYDVKM. This CDR3 has 15 residues. Here the CDR3 DNA reads TGTGCCAGCACCCCAGGGGTGGCGGGGAATTCACCCCTCCACTTT. Translated: CASTPGVAGNSPLHF.

The genes are TRBV3-1 (or the pseudogene TRBV3-2) and TRBJ2-2; either TRBD1 or TRBD2 may supply D (5 bases each). Germline V CDR1 and CDR2: LGHDT, YNNKEL (reference sequence). This CDR3 comprises 15 residues. The V end lost 6 bases, the J end lost 6 bases, and 17 bases lay between the germline ends. CDR3 sequence reads: CASRPAASRAGELFF. For the CDR3, the DNA is TGTGCCAGCAGACCCGCCGCTAGCAGGGCCGGGGAGCTGTTTTTT.

This clone showed up just a few times. The rearrangement uses TRBV4-2 and TRBJ1-3, with D perhaps TRBD1 (5 bases). CDR1 and CDR2 (germline): LGHNA, YNFKEQ. The CDR3 loop spans 15 amino acids. V was cut by 4 bases and J by 7 bases, with 17 bases left in between. The CDR3 sequence: CASSPGGTIRNTIYF. CDR3 DNA sequence: TGTGCCAGCAGCCCAGGAGGGACTATTCGTAACACCATATATTTT.

The chain uses TRBV29-1 and TRBJ1-1; D remains ambiguous. Per the germline V gene, CDR1 is SQVTM and CDR2 is ANQGSEA. The germline V and J ends were trimmed by 5 bases and 3 bases, with 13 bases remaining between them. This CDR3 comprises 13 residues. The CDR3 protein is CSVCRDGYTEAFF. The DNA for the CDR3 is TGCAGCGTTTGTAGGGATGGGTACACTGAAGCTTTCTTT.

This clone has just a few counts. V is TRBV5-6 and J is TRBJ2-4; possible D gene TRBD2, 5 bases. The length of the CDR3 is 15 residues. Germline CDR1 reads SGHDT; CDR2 reads YYEEEE. V was pared by 0 bases and J by 7 bases, with 14 bases between. The CDR3 is CASSLVRRAGNIQYF. CDR3 coding DNA: TGTGCCAGCAGCTTGGTACGGCGGGCCGGGAACATTCAGTACTTC.

This clone was observed once. This rearrangement joins TRBV7-2 to TRBJ1-5; tentatively, D is TRBD1 (6 bases). Germline V gene sequence: CDR1 SGHTA, CDR2 FQGNSA. The CDR3 runs 17 residues. The germline V and J ends were trimmed by 4 bases and 0 bases, with 16 bases remaining between them. The CDR3 loop reads CASSSQRDILSNQPQHF. CDR3 coding DNA: TGTGCCAGCAGCTCCCAACGGGACATTCTTAGCAATCAGCCCCAGCATTTT.

This clone was recorded only once. The rearrangement uses TRBV4-2 and TRBJ2-3; D may match TRBD1 or TRBD2 (5 bases each). CDR1 LGHNA and CDR2 YNFKEQ come from the germline V gene. CDR3 size: 15 residues. V dropped 0 bases and J dropped 6 bases, with 13 bases sitting between them. In nucleotides, the CDR3 is TGTGCCAGCAGCCAAGATCGCGACGGGGCCGATACGCAGTATTTT. Translation: CASSQDRDGADTQYF.